The T cell receptor beta chain under discussion was sequenced for a study of shared clonotypes between healthy human individuals. Study overall: Ranging from 18 to 49 in age, donors were two women and a few men.

Comment on this clone: Its antigen is currently unknown.

Points from the study as a whole: Lower generation probabilities were found for non-shared clonotypes than for those shared by all four donors.

Replicate PCRs from sorted subsets contained around 200 ng DNA, which is some 29,000 T cell genomes. Clones were sequenced by immunoSEQ multiplex PCR, and TCRdb holds only the in-frame ones, with some missing. The table records about 1.4 million clones, 96% of them present only once. Germline-derived CDR1 and CDR2 are SGHRS and YFSETQ. V was pared by 5 bases and J by 6 bases, with 11 bases of the junction left unmatched. The CDR3 length is 16 residues. Every one of the donors was a Caucasian adult that lived in Nashville, Tennessee. This TCR came from a man in his thirties or forties in good health. Sequenced material: naive CD4+ T cells sorted from blood. Noted subset: CD45RA+ positively selected. The chain recombines TRBV5-1 with TRBJ2-1; 10 bases align to TRBD1. In DNA form, the CDR3 reads TGCGCCAGCAGAGTGGGACCCGGGACAGGGGTCAATGAGCAGTTCTTC. This codes for CASRVGPGTGVNEQFF.